Below are 30 T cell receptor beta chains sequenced from a single sample in a study of blood T cells in healthy people across ages. PCR was performed a second time for roughly 7 to 12 cycles using a sample-barcoded 5' primer and a J-beta primer mix. In TCRdb, the 5' RACE reads were re-called with MiXCR into one record per CDR3 protein. This table has nearly 800,000 distinct CDR3 sequences, around three fifths appearing once. Sequenced input: blood. The source of these receptors is a man aged 40-50 years in good health.

This clonotype was counted a single time. The chain has TRBV15 and TRBJ1-5, with a tentative D call TRBD1 (5 bases). The length of the CDR3 is 16 residues. Trimming took 0 bases from V and 0 from J, leaving 9 bases between them. The germline V gene has CDR1 LNHNV and CDR2 YYDKDF (reference sequence). The CDR3: CATSRDIRDSNQPQHF. DNA of the CDR3: TGTGCCACCAGCAGAGATATCAGGGATAGCAATCAGCCCCAGCATTTT.

V gene TRBV25-1 combines with J gene TRBJ2-3; D gene uncertain. The germline V gene has CDR1 MGHDK and CDR2 SYGVNS. V was clipped by 0 bases and J by 4 bases, with 5 bases between them. The length of the CDR3 is 13 residues. The CDR3 region is CASSEYLSDTQYF. The DNA of the CDR3 is TGTGCCAGCAGTGAATATCTCTCAGATACGCAGTATTTT.

The chain links TRBV19 to TRBJ2-3, with 11 bases fitting TRBD2. Germline V gene data show CDR1 as LNHDA and CDR2 as SQIVND (reference sequence). The CDR3 loop spans 15 amino acids. After removal of 2 bases from V and 13 bases from J, the junction contained 11 bases not matched to a gene. This CDR3 reads CASSINSGRAEGEYF. The CDR3 region has the DNA TGTGCCAGTAGTATAAATAGCGGGAGGGCCGAGGGGGAGTATTTT. Full variable domain (remainder filled in from reference TRBV19 and TRBJ2-3): DGGITQSPKYLFRKEGQNVTLSCEQNLNHDAMYWYRQDPGQGLRLIYYSQIVNDFQKGDIAEGYSVSREKKESFPLTVTSAQKNPTAFYLCASSINSGRAEGEYFGPGTRLTVL.

Only one count was recorded for this clonotype. This chain uses TRBV12-3 or TRBV12-4 with TRBJ2-7; 7 bases agree with TRBD2. The DNA end favors TRBJ2-4, so the J call may be wrong. This CDR3 is built from 16 residues. CDR3 coding DNA: TGTGCCAGCAGTTCGGGGGGAGAAGGGACTCAAAGCATTCAGTACTTC. Translated: CASSSGGEGTQSIQYF.

The chain carries TRBV9 and TRBJ2-2; 9 bases agree with TRBD2. Germline CDR1 reads SGDLS; CDR2 reads YYNGEE. The CDR3 sequence is 16 residues long. Trimming took 0 bases from V and 2 from J; bases not matched to a gene: 2. CDR3 nucleotide sequence: TGTGCCAGCAGCGTAGTGACTAGCGGTAACACCGGGGAGCTGTTTTTT. It encodes CASSVVTSGNTGELFF.

The rearrangement uses TRBV6-5 and TRBJ1-6; no clear D gene. Trimming removed 5 bases at V and 7 bases at J, with 12 bases between. The CDR3 extends over 14 amino acids. CDR1 is MNHEY and CDR2 is SVGAGI in the germline V gene. This CDR3 reads CASSPGRFNSPLHF. The DNA for the CDR3 is TGTGCCAGCAGTCCCGGACGGTTCAATTCACCCCTCCACTTT.

J is TRBJ2-4 and V is TRBV25-1, with 9 bases fitting TRBD1. The J call is uncertain, as TRBJ2-7 better fits the DNA end. The V gene's germline CDR1 is MGHDK and CDR2 SYGVNS. This CDR3 has 15 residues. DNA of the CDR3: TGTGCCAGCAGTGAATGGGACAGGGACTCCTACGAGCAGTACTTC. This encodes CASSEWDRDSYEQYF.

The chain is built from TRBV7-8 and TRBJ2-6; D ambiguous. The germline V and J ends were trimmed by 3 bases and 4 bases, with 13 bases remaining between them. CDR1 SGHVS and CDR2 FQNEAQ come from the germline V gene. This CDR3 region has 16 residues. CDR3 residues: CASSLVRATGANVLTF. Here the CDR3 DNA reads TGTGCCAGCAGCTTGGTCCGGGCGACCGGGGCCAACGTCCTGACTTTC.

This clonotype has just one count. The chain couples TRBV7-9 to TRBJ1-4, with D tentatively TRBD1 (5 bases). CDR3 length equals 16 residues. Trimming removed 5 bases at V and 6 bases at J, with 19 bases between. The germline V gene encodes CDR1 SEHNR and CDR2 FQNEAQ (reference sequence). The CDR3 loop reads CASSPSRATNYEKLFF. In DNA form, the CDR3 reads TGTGCCAGCAGCCCTAGCAGGGCGACTAACTATGAAAAACTGTTTTTT. The full variable domain, its missing parts supplied by reference TRBV7-9 and TRBJ1-4, is DTGVSQNPRHKITKRGQNVTFRCDPISEHNRLYWYRQTLGQGPEFLTYFQNEAQLEKSRLLSDRFSAERPKGSFSTLEIQRTEQGDSAMYLCASSPSRATNYEKLFFGSGTQLSVL.

The V and J genes are TRBV29-1 and TRBJ2-1, with D perhaps TRBD1 or TRBD2 (6 bases each). Trimming cost V 4 bases and J 2 bases, with 12 bases left between them. Germline CDR1 SQVTM, CDR2 ANQGSEA. The CDR3 covers 14 residues. CDR3 sequence (DNA): TGCAGCGTTGCTTTTGGGGGGCCCTACAATGAGCAGTTCTTC. Its translation: CSVAFGGPYNEQFF.

The chain uses TRBV5-5 and TRBJ2-7, with unresolved D. From germline, CDR1 is SGHKS and CDR2 YYEKEE (reference sequence). This CDR3 comprises 14 residues. V lost 6 bases and J lost 0, with 13 bases in between. Here the CDR3 reads CASNHPDVSYEQYF. The CDR3 DNA sequence: TGTGCCAGCAACCATCCCGACGTCTCCTACGAGCAGTACTTC. The whole variable domain, remainder taken from reference TRBV5-5 and TRBJ2-7, is DAGVTQSPTHLIKTRGQQVTLRCSPISGHKSVSWYQQVLGQGPQFIFQYYEKEERGRGNFPDRFSARQFPNYSSELNVNALLLGDSALYLCASNHPDVSYEQYFGPGTRLTVT.

This chain uses TRBV6-5 with TRBJ2-4; D is undetermined. CDR1 MNHEY and CDR2 SVGAGI come from the germline V gene. There are 15 residues in the CDR3. Trimming left V 2 bases short and J 0 bases short, with 8 bases between. DNA of the CDR3: TGTGCCAGCAGTTACGACGGTTTAGCCAAAAACATTCAGTACTTC. Translated, it gives CASSYDGLAKNIQYF.

This chain joins TRBV9 and TRBJ2-4; 10 bases map to TRBD1. After removal of 4 bases from V and 6 bases from J, the junction contained 10 bases not matched to a gene. The germline gives CDR1 SGDLS, CDR2 YYNGEE. This CDR3 spans 16 amino acids. CDR3 coding DNA: TGTGCCAGCAGCCTTCAGGACAGGGGGAACCCAAACATTCAGTACTTC. This gives the protein CASSLQDRGNPNIQYF.

There are a few counts of this clonotype. The J gene is TRBJ2-1, the V gene TRBV6-4; TRBD2 matches 9 bases. The germline V gene has CDR1 MRHNA and CDR2 SNTAGT. This CDR3 spans 15 amino acids. After removal of 3 bases from V and 6 bases from J, the junction contained 6 bases not matched to a gene. The CDR3: CASSEIAGVSNEQFF. The CDR3 bases are TGTGCCAGCAGTGAGATAGCGGGAGTGTCCAATGAGCAGTTCTTC.

A remark on this clonotype: Compared with germline, one end of the junction differs, possibly owing to a read error. The chain uses TRBV9 and TRBJ2-7; 10 bases match TRBD2. Germline V gene lookup returns CDR1 SGDLS and CDR2 YYNGEE. CDR3 length: 16 residues. This CDR3 is CASSASTGLATYEHYF. In DNA, the CDR3 is TGTGCCAGCAGCGCCAGCACGGGACTAGCGACCTACGAGCATTACTTC.

The gene calls are TRBV24-1 and TRBJ2-1; possibly TRBD1 for D (6 bases). V lost 4 bases to trimming and J lost 3 bases, with 12 bases between them. Germline values: CDR1 KGHDR, CDR2 SFDVKD. The CDR3 is made up of 15 amino acids. The CDR3 region is CATSDRTEDYNEQFF. The CDR3 DNA sequence: TGTGCCACCAGTGACCGGACAGAAGACTACAATGAGCAGTTCTTC.

This clonotype came up a few times. This sequence joins TRBV29-1 and TRBJ2-1; maybe TRBD2 (5 bases). The V and J ends lost 0 bases and 1 base respectively, with 7 bases between them. The V gene's germline CDR1 is SQVTM and CDR2 ANQGSEA. The CDR3 runs to 14 residues. The CDR3: CSVEDRGSYNEQFF. In DNA, the CDR3 is TGCAGCGTTGAAGACCGGGGATCCTACAATGAGCAGTTCTTC.

The chain employs TRBV28 and TRBJ1-4; D not certain. The CDR3 contains 16 residues. In germline, CDR1 is MDHEN, CDR2 SYDVKM. V was shortened by 6 bases and J by 5 bases, with 19 bases between the two germline ends. The CDR3 bases are TGTGCCAGCAGCCCCTTTTTAACTACGAAGAATGAAAAACTGTTTTTT. The encoded protein is CASSPFLTTKNEKLFF. The whole variable domain, filled in from reference TRBV28 and TRBJ1-4, reads DVKVTQSSRYLVKRTGEKVFLECVQDMDHENMFWYRQDPGLGLRLIYFSYDVKMKEKGDIPEGYSVSREKKERFSLILESASTNQTSMYLCASSPFLTTKNEKLFFGSGTQLSVL.

This clonotype showed up just a few times. The rearrangement links TRBV9 to TRBJ2-7, with 12 bases identical to TRBD2. V dropped 4 bases and J dropped 3; count of bases not matched to a gene: 2. CDR1 and CDR2 (germline): SGDLS, YYNGEE. The CDR3 is 14 amino acids. For the CDR3, the DNA is TGTGCCAGCAGCAGACTAGCGGGAGACTACGAGCAGTACTTC. It is translated as CASSRLAGDYEQYF.

This clonotype was counted many times. The chain combines TRBV5-5 with TRBJ1-2; D unclear. V lost 1 base, J lost 4 bases, and 11 bases lay in between. Germline V gene sequence: CDR1 SGHKS, CDR2 YYEKEE (reference sequence). The CDR3 spans 14 residues. The CDR3 sequence is CASSLLGSGYGYTF. The CDR3 region has the DNA TGTGCCAGCAGCTTGCTCGGAAGCGGCTATGGCTACACCTTC.

This clonotype was counted only a few times. The gene calls are TRBV4-3 and TRBJ2-1; 8 bases line up with TRBD1. Losses at the gene ends were 1 base for V and 0 bases for J; bases not matched to a gene: 5. Germline V gene data show CDR1 as LGHNA and CDR2 as YSLEER. The CDR3 has 17 amino acids. The CDR3 region is CASSQVGTGGSYNEQFF. In nucleotides, the CDR3 is TGCGCCAGCAGCCAAGTCGGAACAGGGGGCTCCTACAATGAGCAGTTCTTC.

This chain uses TRBV5-1 with TRBJ2-7; 7 bases are a match to TRBD1. The CDR3 is 14 amino acids. Trimming removed 4 bases from V and 7 bases from J; junction bases left unmatched: 11. Germline V gene lookup returns CDR1 SGHRS and CDR2 YFSETQ. For the CDR3, the DNA is TGCGCCAGCAGCCACGGGACAGTAACCTGGGAGCAGTACTTC. This gives the protein CASSHGTVTWEQYF.

This clonotype was recorded a few times. This chain uses TRBV12-3 or TRBV12-4 with TRBJ2-3; D might be TRBD2 (7 bases). This CDR3 comprises 17 residues. Trimming shortened V by 6 bases and J by 2 bases, and 21 bases separated the two germline ends. The CDR3 region is CASSLGGGPAVTDTQYF. The CDR3 nucleotides read TGTGCCAGCAGCCTCGGCGGGGGCCCCGCGGTCACAGATACGCAGTATTTT.

A few counts support this clonotype. The chain has TRBV5-6 and TRBJ2-4; D ambiguous. Germline V gives CDR1 SGHDT, CDR2 YYEEEE. CDR3 length: 15 amino acids. Trimming shortened V by 4 bases and J by 1 base, and 12 bases separated the two germline ends. CDR3 nucleotide sequence: TGTGCCAGCAGCCCCGGACCCCTCGCCAAAAACATTCAGTACTTC. Its translation is CASSPGPLAKNIQYF.

This clonotype appeared once. This chain connects TRBV27 to TRBJ2-7; 7 bases fit TRBD1. The V segment lost 0 bases and the J segment 4 bases; nucleotides outside the gene matches: 6. The CDR3 totals 15 residues. Germline CDR1 and CDR2: MNHEY and SMNVEV (reference sequence). The CDR3 bases are TGTGCCAGCAGTTTATCGCCGACAGGGCTATACGAGCAGTACTTC. Translated, it gives CASSLSPTGLYEQYF.

This clonotype has a handful of counts. The chain is built from TRBV18 and TRBJ2-7; D unclear. The J call is in doubt because the DNA end fits TRBJ2-4 better. There are 13 residues in the CDR3. The germline CDR1 and CDR2 sequences are KGHSH and LQKENI. CDR3 nucleotide sequence: TGTGCCAGCTCACCTCTGTTGGCACACATTCAGTACTTC. This translates into CASSPLLAHIQYF.

This clonotype was counted between two and nine times. The genes are TRBV13 and TRBJ2-1; 12 nucleotides agree with TRBD2. Germline V gives CDR1 PRHDT, CDR2 FYEKMQ (reference sequence). J was trimmed by 0 bases and V by 2 bases; bases with no gene match: 8. This CDR3 has 19 amino acids. CDR3 DNA: TGTGCCAGCAGCTTATGGGGGCTAGCGGGGGGGAGCTCCTACAATGAGCAGTTCTTC. Its translation: CASSLWGLAGGSSYNEQFF.

V and J are TRBV20-1 and TRBJ1-2; the match to TRBD1 covers 8 bases. Germline lookup yields CDR1 DFQATT and CDR2 SNEGSKA (reference sequence). The V gene end was trimmed by 6 bases and the J gene end by 8 bases; junction bases not matched to a gene: 8. This CDR3 has 12 amino acids. CDR3 amino acids: CSAQGAPRGYTF. CDR3 DNA: TGCAGTGCCCAGGGGGCCCCCCGGGGCTACACCTTC.

The chain couples TRBV2 to TRBJ2-7; D tentatively fits TRBD1 or TRBD2 (5 bases each). The J call could be wrong; TRBJ2-5 is a better fit for the DNA end. Germline loops: CDR1 SNHLY, CDR2 FYNNEI. This CDR3 has 16 residues. The DNA for the CDR3 is TGTGCCAGCAGCCCACCTTACGGGACCACGGGAGAGACCCAGTACTTC. It translates to CASSPPYGTTGETQYF.

The chain recombines TRBV7-2 with TRBJ2-1; D remains ambiguous. Germline CDR1 and CDR2: SGHTA and FQGNSA. V lost 5 bases to trimming and J lost 2 bases, with 10 bases between them. The CDR3 has 14 residues. The CDR3 spells CASSARETYNEQFF. In DNA, the CDR3 is TGTGCCAGCAGCGCAAGGGAAACCTACAATGAGCAGTTCTTC.